The clone carrying this TCR beta chain appeared a few times. The data stem from a study of blood T cell repertoires in COVID-19. Data came from immunoSEQ multiplex PCR; TCRdb stores just in-frame clones and leaves some out. The repertoire holds a few hundred thousand clones, with 85% as singletons. This CDR3 spans 16 amino acids. J was trimmed by 5 bases and V by 2 bases; bases with no gene match: 6. Per germline, CDR1 MRHNA and CDR2 SNTAGT. Source material: peripheral blood. The receptor was isolated from a woman aged 18-35 years with acute or convalescent COVID-19. This chain uses TRBV6-4 with TRBJ2-1; 10 bases fit TRBD2. The CDR3 sequence: CASSDVLAGDHNEQFF. The CDR3, as DNA: TGTGCCAGCAGTGACGTTCTAGCGGGAGATCACAATGAGCAGTTCTTC.